This entry concerns a single T cell receptor (beta chain). Its matching antigen is unknown. Per germline, CDR1 DFQATT and CDR2 SNEGSKA (reference sequence). The CDR3 totals 13 residues. Trimming left V 8 bases short and J 3 bases short, with 17 bases between. TCRdb re-called the PCR reads with MiXCR. The sample has tens of thousands of clones; about 30% are singletons. The entry originates in a study of metastatic and nonmetastatic thyroid tumors. Nobody among the patients had been given any treatment before thyroid surgery. Study-wide findings and caveats: As reported, TCR beta diversity in blood and tumor was significantly higher in malignant thyroid tumors than in benign nodules.

The receptor was derived from a female donor with papillary thyroid cancer or a benign thyroid nodule (not recorded which). Some clones in this sample may be carry-over from other donors' samples. The chain has TRBV20-1 and TRBJ2-7; TRBD1 might be the D (5 bases). The sample was tumor tissue. The CDR3 bases are TGCAGTTCTGGCAGGGTATCGGTCTACGAGCAGTACTTC. This sequence encodes CSSGRVSVYEQYF.